Listed below are T cell receptor beta chains from one sample, sequenced in a study of glioma-infiltrating T cells. One entry per CDR3 protein, called by TCRdb with MiXCR from the multiplex PCR reads. The sample includes 100,000 to 150,000 distinct CDR3 sequences, around 23% of them seen just once. Sequencing was performed on glioma tissue, nonneoplastic brain tissue, or PBMCs (not recorded which). The receptors come from a human donor with low-grade glioma or glioblastoma, undergoing nonglioma brain surgery, or in good health (not recorded which). Each CDR3 is given with its conserved first and last residue. A D gene is named only where the DNA matches it firmly. Some rows mark clone size as missing; the rest say once, few, many or name a class of expanded clone.

j_gene: TRBJ2-1; v_gene: TRBV3-1; abundance: .; d_gene: .; CDR3aa: CASSHRGGSSYNEQFF; CDR3nt: TGTGCCAGCAGCCACCGGGGCGGAAGCTCCTACAATGAGCAGTTCTTC
j_gene: TRBJ2-3; v_gene: TRBV14; abundance: many; d_gene: TRBD2; CDR3aa: CASGRLAGKKDTQYF; CDR3nt: TGTGCCAGCGGGAGGCTAGCGGGGAAAAAAGATACGCAGTATTTT
j_gene: TRBJ1-3; v_gene: TRBV20-1; abundance: few; d_gene: .; CDR3aa: CSARWSAGNTIYF; CDR3nt: TGCAGTGCTAGGTGGAGTGCTGGAAACACCATATATTTT
j_gene: TRBJ2-3; v_gene: TRBV20-1; abundance: many; d_gene: TRBD1; CDR3aa: CSARGQGFADTQYF; CDR3nt: TGCAGTGCTAGAGGACAGGGGTTTGCAGATACGCAGTATTTT
j_gene: TRBJ1-2; v_gene: TRBV2; abundance: .; d_gene: .; CDR3aa: CASIPMGQGIRYGYTF; CDR3nt: TGTGCCAGCATCCCAATGGGGCAGGGAATACGGTATGGCTACACCTTC
j_gene: TRBJ2-4; v_gene: TRBV12-3/TRBV12-4; abundance: few; d_gene: .; CDR3aa: CASLGQGPKNIQYF; CDR3nt: TGTGCCAGCCTGGGGCAGGGACCCAAAAACATTCAGTACTTC
j_gene: TRBJ1-5; v_gene: TRBV14; abundance: .; d_gene: .; CDR3aa: CASSQVRMPAPNQPQHF; CDR3nt: TGTGCCAGCAGCCAAGTACGAATGCCAGCCCCTAATCAGCCCCAGCATTTT
j_gene: TRBJ1-2; v_gene: TRBV14; abundance: .; d_gene: .; CDR3aa: CASSQVNSPNYGCTF; CDR3nt: TGTGCCAGCAGCCAAGTTAACAGTCCTAACTATGGCTGCACCTTC
j_gene: TRBJ1-1; v_gene: TRBV18; abundance: many; d_gene: .; CDR3aa: CASSPDTDTEAFF; CDR3nt: TGTGCCAGCTCACCGGACACGGACACTGAAGCTTTCTTT
j_gene: TRBJ2-3; v_gene: TRBV20-1; abundance: few; d_gene: .; CDR3aa: CSAPLPADTQYF; CDR3nt: TGCAGTGCTCCCTTGCCGGCGGATACGCAGTATTTT
j_gene: TRBJ2-1; v_gene: TRBV6-1; abundance: many; d_gene: .; CDR3aa: CASSVADTLFYNEQFF; CDR3nt: TGTGCCAGCAGTGTGGCAGACACCCTATTTTACAATGAGCAGTTCTTC
j_gene: TRBJ2-5; v_gene: TRBV24-1; abundance: few; d_gene: .; CDR3aa: CATSDIQETQYF; CDR3nt: TGTGCCACCAGTGATATACAAGAGACCCAGTACTTC
j_gene: TRBJ2-1; v_gene: TRBV7-3; abundance: .; d_gene: .; CDR3aa: CASRENPSPANEQFF; CDR3nt: TGTGCCAGCAGGGAAAATCCCAGCCCGGCCAATGAGCAGTTCTTC
j_gene: TRBJ2-3; v_gene: TRBV7-3; abundance: few; d_gene: TRBD2; CDR3aa: CASSVTSGASTDTQYF; CDR3nt: TGTGCCAGCAGCGTAACTAGCGGTGCTAGCACAGATACGCAGTATTTT
j_gene: TRBJ1-4; v_gene: TRBV4-2; abundance: many; d_gene: .; CDR3aa: CASSQDLGGTNEKLFF; CDR3nt: TGTGCCAGCAGCCAAGATCTAGGGGGAACTAATGAAAAACTGTTTTTT
j_gene: TRBJ1-3; v_gene: TRBV7-8; abundance: many; d_gene: .; CDR3aa: CASSPDGIPTGNTIYF; CDR3nt: TGTGCCAGCAGCCCTGACGGGATACCCACTGGAAACACCATATATTTT
j_gene: TRBJ2-3; v_gene: TRBV6-1; abundance: few; d_gene: .; CDR3aa: CASRTAGATDTQYF; CDR3nt: TGTGCCAGCAGGACGGCGGGGGCGACAGATACGCAGTATTTT